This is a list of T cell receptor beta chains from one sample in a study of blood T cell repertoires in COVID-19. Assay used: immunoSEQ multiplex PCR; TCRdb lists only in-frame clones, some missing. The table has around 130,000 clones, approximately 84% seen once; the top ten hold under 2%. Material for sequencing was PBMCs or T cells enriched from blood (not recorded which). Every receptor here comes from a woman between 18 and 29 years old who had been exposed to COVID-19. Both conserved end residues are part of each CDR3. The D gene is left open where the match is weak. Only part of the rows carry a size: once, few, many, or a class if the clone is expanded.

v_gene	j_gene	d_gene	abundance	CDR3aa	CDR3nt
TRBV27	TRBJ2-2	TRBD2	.	CASSLPSGSPGELFF	TGTGCCAGCAGTTTACCGAGCGGGAGCCCCGGGGAGCTGTTTTTT
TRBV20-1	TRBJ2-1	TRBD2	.	CSASGGTRGDNEQFF	TGCAGTGCTAGTGGGGGGACTAGGGGTGACAATGAGCAGTTCTTC
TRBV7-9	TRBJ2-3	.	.	CASSLSVSGASTDTQYF	TGTGCCAGCAGCTTATCGGTATCGGGAGCTAGCACAGATACGCAGTATTTT
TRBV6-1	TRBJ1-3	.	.	CASSEQAANTIYF	TGTGCCAGCAGTGAGCAGGCCGCAAACACCATATATTTT
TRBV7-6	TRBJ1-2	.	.	CASSPFPPPGTNYGYTF	TGTGCCAGCAGCCCGTTCCCCCCCCCAGGAACTAACTATGGCTACACCTTC
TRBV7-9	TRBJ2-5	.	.	CASRPFGHKGEETQYF	TGTGCCAGCAGGCCCTTTGGTCATAAAGGGGAAGAGACCCAGTACTTC
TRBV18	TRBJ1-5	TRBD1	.	CASSLQGIDSNQPQHF	TGTGCCAGCTCACTACAGGGGATCGATAGCAATCAGCCCCAGCATTTT
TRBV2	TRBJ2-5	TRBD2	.	CASGMNSGSGETQYF	TGTGCCAGCGGTATGAATAGCGGGAGTGGAGAGACCCAGTACTTC
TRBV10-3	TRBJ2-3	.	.	CAISEDGISTDTQYF	TGTGCCATCAGTGAGGACGGGATTAGCACAGATACGCAGTATTTT
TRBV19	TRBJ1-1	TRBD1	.	CASSMIVSRGQGPEAFF	TGTGCCAGTAGTATGATTGTGTCGCGGGGACAGGGACCCGAAGCTTTCTTT
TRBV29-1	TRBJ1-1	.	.	CSVPQNTEAFF	TGCAGCGTTCCCCAGAACACTGAAGCTTTCTTT
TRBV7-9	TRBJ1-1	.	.	CASSSGLRSTEAFF	TGTGCCAGCAGCTCGGGACTGAGGTCAACTGAAGCTTTCTTT
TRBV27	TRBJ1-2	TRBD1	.	CASSLWGTGSGDGYTF	TGTGCCAGCAGTTTATGGGGGACAGGGTCAGGAGATGGCTACACCTTC
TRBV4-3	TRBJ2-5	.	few	CASSQEGTRRWQETQYF	TGCGCCAGCAGCCAAGAAGGAACTAGACGGTGGCAAGAGACCCAGTACTTC
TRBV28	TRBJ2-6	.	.	CGAGANVLTF	TGTGGCGCTGGGGCCAACGTCCTGACTTTC